This T cell receptor beta chain was obtained from a study of shared clonotypes between healthy human individuals. The CDR3 has 18 amino acids. V shed 2 bases and J 6 bases; nucleotides not matched to a gene: 17. Per the germline V gene, CDR1 is SGHVS and CDR2 is FNYEAQ. Data came from immunoSEQ multiplex PCR; TCRdb stores just in-frame clones and leaves some out. The sample records 2.5 million or so clones, 90% to 95% being singletons. J is TRBJ1-2 and V is TRBV7-6; 8 bases align to TRBD1. Sequencing was carried out using naive CD4+ T cells sorted from blood. As to subset: CD45RA+ positively selected. This sequence originates from a young man in good health. The CDR3 sequence is CASSLIGTGGQATDGYTF. The CDR3 DNA sequence: TGTGCCAGCAGCTTAATAGGAACAGGGGGTCAAGCGACAGATGGCTACACCTTC.